The clone carrying this TCR beta chain has only one observation. The sample holds other DNA sequences that translate to the same CDR3. Profiling relied on immunoSEQ multiplex PCR, and the TCRdb table lists in-frame clones only, not all of them. This table has around 250,000 clones, 75% to 90% appearing once. The source of the sample is a study of blood T cell repertoires in COVID-19. Study-level background: Material from acute and convalescent COVID-19 was sourced from the United States, Italy and Spain.

Looked up from germline, CDR1 is SGHNT and CDR2 is YYREEE (reference sequence). The V and J ends lost 4 bases and 1 base respectively, with 8 bases between them. The CDR3 contains 13 residues. The clonotype was recovered from a man aged 25 to 40 who had recovered from COVID-19. V gene TRBV5-4 combines with J gene TRBJ1-1; no reliable D call. The sequenced material came from peripheral blood. The CDR3 region has the DNA TGTGCCAGCAGCCTCCTAACGAACACTGAAGCTTTCTTT. This translates into CASSLLTNTEAFF.